Only one count was recorded for the clone carrying this T cell receptor beta chain. What it recognizes is unknown. Per the germline V gene, CDR1 is SGHRS and CDR2 is YFSETQ. This CDR3 spans 13 amino acids. V was clipped by 1 base and J by 3 bases, with 8 bases between them. This table comes from immunoSEQ multiplex PCR, and its TCRdb copy is limited to in-frame clones, with some not included. The data hold 20,000 to 30,000 clones, with roughly 90% observed a single time. This sample is drawn from a study of T cells in localized non-small cell lung cancer. Regarding the study as a whole: The study found T cell clonality highest in uninvolved adjacent lung, above tumor.

The J gene is TRBJ2-7, the V gene TRBV5-1; D gene unclear. Here the sequenced sample was peripheral blood, taken before any cancer treatment. The sequence was collected from a man between 35 and 75 years old with stage III squamous cell lung carcinoma. The CDR3 sequence is CASSLTVNYEQYF. In nucleotides, the CDR3 is TGCGCCAGCAGCTTGACAGTGAACTACGAGCAGTACTTC.